The 22 T cell receptor beta chains below all came from one sample that was sequenced in a study of memory CD8 T cells in hepatitis C reinfection. TCRdb's copy holds only in-frame clones and misses some; the assay was immunoSEQ multiplex PCR. The sample lists around 4,400 clones, roughly 90% seen once, with about 28% in the top ten. Specified time point: late/post reinfection, 12 to 24 weeks after detection. The sorted cells went straight to TCR sequencing with no prior in vitro expansion. The specimen was naive CD8+ T cells sorted from blood. The receptors were sampled from a man in his forties or fifties with hepatitis C virus infection.

The chain has TRBV7-9 and TRBJ1-1, with D unresolved. Germline loops: CDR1 SEHNR, CDR2 FQNEAQ (reference sequence). The germline V and J ends were trimmed by 5 bases and 7 bases, with 8 bases remaining between them. The CDR3 covers 11 residues. Here the CDR3 reads CASSLGSEAFF. The CDR3 region has the DNA TGTGCCAGCAGCCTGGGCAGTGAAGCTTTCTTT.

This clone was found once. V is TRBV11-2 and J is TRBJ1-2; no clear D. The CDR3 spans 13 residues. Trimming left V 1 base short and J 4 bases short, with 7 bases between. CDR1 and CDR2 (germline): SGHAT, FQNNGV. CDR3 region: CASSLGQAYGYTF. The CDR3 DNA sequence: TGTGCCAGCAGCTTAGGTCAGGCCTATGGCTACACCTTC.

The rearrangement uses TRBV7-9 and TRBJ2-7; D is ambiguous. The CDR3 sequence is 13 residues long. Trimming pared 0 bases from V and 3 bases from J, leaving 6 bases between. The germline gives CDR1 SEHNR, CDR2 FQNEAQ (reference sequence). The CDR3 region has the DNA TGTGCCAGCAGCTTAGCGCACAGCTACGAGCAGTACTTC. Amino acid sequence: CASSLAHSYEQYF.

This chain connects TRBV5-5 to TRBJ2-1; 10 bases agree with TRBD1. This CDR3 is 16 amino acids long. With 3 bases clipped from V and 4 bases from J, the junction kept 7 bases outside the gene matches. Germline CDR1 reads SGHKS; CDR2 reads YYEKEE (reference sequence). Written as DNA, the CDR3 is TGTGCCAGCAGCTACACCGGGACAGGGGCTTACAATGAGCAGTTCTTC. Its translation: CASSYTGTGAYNEQFF.

This clone was found a few times. The chain links TRBV7-9 to TRBJ1-3, with D possibly matching TRBD1 (6 bases). The CDR3 has 14 amino acids. The ends were cut back, 4 bases at V and 1 base at J, with 8 bases in the middle. Looked up from germline, CDR1 is SEHNR and CDR2 is FQNEAQ (reference sequence). The CDR3 loop is CASSSGQSGNTIYF. DNA of the CDR3: TGTGCCAGCAGCTCTGGACAGTCTGGAAACACCATATATTTT.

The chain couples TRBV28 to TRBJ2-2; tentative D call: TRBD1 (6 bases). CDR1 and CDR2 from the germline V gene are MDHEN and SYDVKM. The CDR3 spans 14 residues. V was clipped by 5 bases and J by 6 bases, with 13 bases between them. CDR3 protein: CASSSAEGAGELFF. In DNA, the CDR3 is TGTGCCAGCAGTAGCGCCGAGGGGGCCGGGGAGCTGTTTTTT.

This chain uses TRBV27 with TRBJ2-2; TRBD1 matches 9 bases. The CDR3 runs 18 residues. Trimming cost V 7 bases and J 5 bases; bases outside gene matches: 17. Germline V gives CDR1 MNHEY, CDR2 SMNVEV (reference sequence). The CDR3, as DNA: TGTGCCAGCACCTCCATATCCCGGGGGACAGGGTTGACCGGGGAGCTGTTTTTT. It encodes CASTSISRGTGLTGELFF.

The rearrangement joins TRBV14 to TRBJ2-1, with 8 bases fitting TRBD2. Trimming cost V 5 bases and J 9 bases; bases outside gene matches: 9. Germline assignment: CDR1 SGHDN and CDR2 FVKESK. The CDR3 extends over 14 amino acids. CDR3 sequence: CASSFLGLAGEQFF. As DNA, the CDR3 is TGTGCCAGCAGCTTTCTTGGACTAGCCGGTGAGCAGTTCTTC.

The chain uses TRBV29-1 and TRBJ2-7, with 13 positions matching TRBD2. CDR3 size: 15 residues. V shed 7 bases, J shed 6 bases, and the junction held 12 bases outside the gene matches. Germline CDR1 SQVTM, CDR2 ANQGSEA. This chain's CDR3 is CSAEGGTSGIREQYF. CDR3 coding DNA: TGCAGCGCCGAAGGGGGGACTAGCGGGATCCGCGAGCAGTACTTC.

The chain employs TRBV4-2 and TRBJ2-2; a possible D gene is TRBD2 (6 bases). Germline V CDR1 and CDR2: LGHNA, YNFKEQ. Trimming pared 0 bases from V and 6 bases from J, leaving 14 bases between. The CDR3 is 16 residues long. CDR3 coding DNA: TGTGCCAGCAGCCAAGAAAGGGCTTGGGGGGCCGGGGAGCTGTTTTTT. This translates into CASSQERAWGAGELFF.

The chain recombines TRBV5-1 with TRBJ1-1, with D perhaps TRBD1 (6 bases). Germline-derived CDR1 and CDR2 are SGHRS and YFSETQ. The V end was cut by 5 bases, the J end by 1 base, with 9 bases between. This CDR3 spans 13 amino acids. The CDR3 here is CASRRTANTEAFF. CDR3 bases: TGCGCCAGCAGGCGGACAGCGAACACTGAAGCTTTCTTT.

J is TRBJ1-1 and V is TRBV30; 8 bases fit TRBD1. This CDR3 is built from 14 residues. V shed 3 bases, J shed 3 bases, and the junction held 6 bases outside the gene matches. The germline V gene has CDR1 GTSNPN and CDR2 SVGIG (reference sequence). The DNA of the CDR3 is TGTGCCTGGAGGAAGGGACAGGCGTACACTGAAGCTTTCTTT. Translated, it gives CAWRKGQAYTEAFF.

Note on this clone: Mismatch with germline at one junction end may stem from a read error. This chain links TRBV5-4 with TRBJ2-7; tentative D call: TRBD1 (6 bases). CDR3 length equals 14 residues. Germline CDR1 SGHNT, CDR2 YYREEE (reference sequence). CDR3 nucleotides: TGTGCCAGCAGCCCTGACAGGCCCTCCGACGAGCAGTACTTC. It codes for CASSPDRPSDEQYF.

The chain employs TRBV4-3 and TRBJ1-1; D call uncertain. CDR3 length equals 15 residues. The germline CDR1 and CDR2 sequences are LGHNA and YSLEER. V lost 4 bases and J 1 base, leaving 13 bases between the germline ends. The CDR3 sequence is CASSRAGGRNTEAFF. The CDR3 DNA sequence: TGCGCCAGCAGCCGCGCGGGCGGGCGGAACACTGAAGCTTTCTTT.

The CDR3: CASSPSTGNTEAFF. CDR3 nucleotides: TGCGCCAGCAGCCCCTCCACAGGGAACACTGAAGCTTTCTTT. The chain uses TRBV5-1 and TRBJ1-1; TRBD1 is a possible D gene (5 bases). The length of the CDR3 is 14 residues. V was trimmed by 4 bases and J by 1 base, leaving 11 bases between them. CDR1 is SGHRS, CDR2 YFSETQ, per germline. The full variable domain, in which reference TRBV5-1 and TRBJ1-1 provide the parts outside the CDR3, is KAGVTQTPRYLIKTRGQQVTLSCSPISGHRSVSWYQQTPGQGLQFLFEYFSETQRNKGNFPGRFSGRQFSNSRSEMNVSTLELGDSALYLCASSPSTGNTEAFFGQGTRLTVV.

V gene TRBV9 combines with J gene TRBJ2-7, with TRBD2 identical over 7 bases. This CDR3 contains 18 residues. The V gene's germline CDR1 is SGDLS and CDR2 YYNGEE. The trim removed 3 bases at V and 3 bases at J, leaving 18 bases unmatched. The CDR3 sequence is CASSAEKSGDPLIYEQYF. CDR3 in DNA: TGTGCCAGCAGCGCAGAAAAAAGCGGGGACCCATTAATCTACGAGCAGTACTTC.

This clone was counted a single time. The rearrangement links TRBV27 to TRBJ2-7; 9 bases are a match to TRBD2. The CDR3 has 13 residues. CDR1 and CDR2 from the germline V gene are MNHEY and SMNVEV (reference sequence). Trimming cost V 6 bases and J 2 bases; bases outside gene matches: 2. The CDR3 nucleotides are TGTGCCAGCAGGTCTAGCGGGGCCTACGAGCAGTACTTC. Its translation is CASRSSGAYEQYF.

This chain uses TRBV4-2 with TRBJ2-3, with TRBD2 identical over 13 bases. After removal of 4 bases from V and 3 bases from J, the junction contained 13 bases not matched to a gene. The CDR3 covers 19 residues. Germline lookup yields CDR1 LGHNA and CDR2 YNFKEQ. The DNA of the CDR3 is TGTGCCAGCAGCCCCAAGGTGGGACTAGCGGGATCTGGAACAGATACGCAGTATTTT. This gives the protein CASSPKVGLAGSGTDTQYF.

The chain is built from TRBV15 and TRBJ2-5; TRBD2 might be the D (5 bases). V was cut by 0 bases and J by 5 bases, with 13 bases left in between. Germline-derived CDR1 and CDR2 are LNHNV and YYDKDF (reference sequence). The CDR3 is 15 amino acids. CDR3 sequence (DNA): TGTGCCACCAGCAGAGACGATGAGGGCCACGAGACCCAGTACTTC. Residues: CATSRDDEGHETQYF.

This clone was recorded once. The chain links TRBV5-6 to TRBJ2-7; the D is unclear. There are 12 residues in the CDR3. Trimming left V 1 base short and J 1 base short, with 3 bases between. Per germline, CDR1 SGHDT and CDR2 YYEEEE. The CDR3 nucleotides are TGTGCCAGCAGCTTGACATCCTACGAGCAGTACTTC. Encoded protein: CASSLTSYEQYF.

The sample holds one count of this clone. The V call is TRBV27, the J call TRBJ2-3; TRBD1 aligns across 8 bases. Germline-derived CDR1 and CDR2 are MNHEY and SMNVEV (reference sequence). V shed 6 bases and J 3 bases; nucleotides not matched to a gene: 11. The CDR3 spans 16 residues. CDR3 residues: CASRTLAGGFTDTQYF. Here the CDR3 DNA reads TGTGCCAGCAGAACCCTCGCAGGGGGCTTTACAGATACGCAGTATTTT.

The rearrangement links TRBV9 to TRBJ2-5; 10 positions agree with TRBD2. Trimming removed 0 bases from V and 3 bases from J; junction bases left unmatched: 2. Per the germline V gene, CDR1 is SGDLS and CDR2 is YYNGEE. This CDR3 contains 15 residues. The CDR3, as DNA: TGTGCCAGCAGCGTAGAAGCGGGAGGGAAAGAGACCCAGTACTTC. Its translation is CASSVEAGGKETQYF.